This TCR beta chain was documented in a study of CD8 T cells in ankylosing spondylitis. Regarding the study as a whole: It was reported that disease-linked clones were significantly enriched in matched ankylosing spondylitis synovial fluid. Within ankylosing spondylitis blood, a TCR beta motif made up of seven to nine highly homologous variants appeared to be characteristic. Relatively scarce in peripheral blood, disease-linked clones were CD8+.

Libraries of TCR beta came from quantitative 5'-RACE with molecular barcodes. TCRdb used MiXCR to reprocess the 5' RACE reads, holding one entry per CDR3 protein. Of about 840,000 distinct CDR3 sequences in the sample, 10% to 15% were seen once. V was shortened by 7 bases and J by 6 bases, with 16 bases between the two germline ends. This CDR3 has 13 amino acids. The germline V gene encodes CDR1 DFQATT and CDR2 SNEGSKA (reference sequence). Remarks on this clonotype: Its specificity is not known.

Specimen: blood, either unsorted or a sorted T cell fraction (not recorded which). V and J are TRBV20-1 and TRBJ2-1; D not resolved. This receptor was obtained from a male donor with ankylosing spondylitis. The CDR3 here is CSVKAGAGNEQFF. DNA of the CDR3: TGCAGTGTTAAGGCAGGAGCAGGCAATGAGCAGTTCTTC.